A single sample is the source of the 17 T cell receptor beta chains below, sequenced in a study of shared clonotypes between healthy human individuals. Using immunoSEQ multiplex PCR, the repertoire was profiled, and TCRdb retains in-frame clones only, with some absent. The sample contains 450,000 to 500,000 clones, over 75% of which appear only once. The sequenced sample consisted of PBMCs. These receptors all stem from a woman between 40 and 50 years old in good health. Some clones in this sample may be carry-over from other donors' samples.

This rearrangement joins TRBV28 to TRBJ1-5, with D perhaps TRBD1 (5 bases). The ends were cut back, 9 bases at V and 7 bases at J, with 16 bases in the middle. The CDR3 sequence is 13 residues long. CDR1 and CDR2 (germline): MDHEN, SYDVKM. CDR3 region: CASRQGPGQPQHF. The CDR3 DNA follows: TGTGCCAGTAGGCAGGGCCCAGGGCAGCCCCAGCATTTT.

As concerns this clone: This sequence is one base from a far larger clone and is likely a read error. The CDR3 loop is CASSQEHRVSDYSYTF. CDR3 DNA: TGCGCCAGCAGCCAAGAACATCGGGTATCGGATTATAGCTACACCTTC. The V call is TRBV4-1, the J call TRBJ1-2; D ambiguous. This CDR3 is built from 16 residues. The V gene lost 0 bases and the J gene lost 9 bases, with 20 bases spanning the gap. Germline V gives CDR1 MGHRA, CDR2 YSYEKL.

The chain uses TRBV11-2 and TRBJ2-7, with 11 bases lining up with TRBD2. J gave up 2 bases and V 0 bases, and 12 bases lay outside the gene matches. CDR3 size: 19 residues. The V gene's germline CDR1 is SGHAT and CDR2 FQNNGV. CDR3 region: CASSLDRDRRSGRAYEQYF. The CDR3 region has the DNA TGTGCCAGCAGCTTAGATAGGGATCGGCGTAGCGGGAGGGCCTACGAGCAGTACTTC.

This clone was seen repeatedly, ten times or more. CDR3 sequence: CASSDHASSVTDTQYF. CDR3 in DNA: TGTGCCAGCAGTGACCATGCCAGTTCAGTCACAGATACGCAGTATTTT. The rearrangement uses TRBV6-4 and TRBJ2-3, with no clear D. V shed 2 bases and J shed 2 bases, with 14 bases lying between them. Germline CDR1 is MRHNA and CDR2 is SNTAGT. The length of the CDR3 is 16 residues.

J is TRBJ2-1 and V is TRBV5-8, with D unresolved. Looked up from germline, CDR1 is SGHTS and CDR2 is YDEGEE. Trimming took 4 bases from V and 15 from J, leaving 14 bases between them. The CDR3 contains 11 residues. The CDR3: CASSLPARTFF. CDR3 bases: TGTGCCAGCAGCCTCCCCGCTCGCACGTTCTTC.

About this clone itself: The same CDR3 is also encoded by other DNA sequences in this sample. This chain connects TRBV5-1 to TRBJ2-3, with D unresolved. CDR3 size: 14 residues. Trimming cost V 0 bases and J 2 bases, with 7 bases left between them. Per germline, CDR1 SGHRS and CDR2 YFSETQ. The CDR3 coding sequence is TGCGCCAGCAGCTTGGATCTATCCACAGATACGCAGTATTTT. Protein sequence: CASSLDLSTDTQYF.

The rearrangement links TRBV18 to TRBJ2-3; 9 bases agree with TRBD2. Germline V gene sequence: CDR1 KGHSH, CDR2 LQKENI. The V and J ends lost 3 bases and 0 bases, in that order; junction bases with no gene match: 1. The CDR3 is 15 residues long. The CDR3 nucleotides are TGTGCCAGCTCACCCGGACTAGCGAGCACAGATACGCAGTATTTT. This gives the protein CASSPGLASTDTQYF. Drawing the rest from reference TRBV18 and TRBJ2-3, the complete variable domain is NAGVMQNPRHLVRRRGQEARLRCSPMKGHSHVYWYRQLPEEGLKFMVYLQKENIIDESGMPKERFSAEFPKEGPSILRIQQVVRGDSAAYFCASSPGLASTDTQYFGPGTRLTVL.

The DNA of the CDR3 is TGTGCCTGGAGGACTAACACCGGGGAGCTGTTTTTT. Its protein is CAWRTNTGELFF. This rearrangement joins TRBV30 to TRBJ2-2; D gene unclear. The CDR3 is 12 residues long. Germline V CDR1 and CDR2: GTSNPN, SVGIG (reference sequence). Trimming took off 3 bases at V and 2 bases at J, with 4 bases between the two ends.

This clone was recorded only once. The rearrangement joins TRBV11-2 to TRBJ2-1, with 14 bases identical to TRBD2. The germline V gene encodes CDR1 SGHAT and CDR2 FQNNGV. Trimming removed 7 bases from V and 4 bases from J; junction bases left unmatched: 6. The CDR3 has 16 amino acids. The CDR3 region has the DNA TGTGCCAGCAACCCCGGGACTAGCGGGGGTTACAATGAGCAGTTCTTC. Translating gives CASNPGTSGGYNEQFF. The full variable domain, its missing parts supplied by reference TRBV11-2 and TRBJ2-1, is EAGVAQSPRYKIIEKRQSVAFWCNPISGHATLYWYQQILGQGPKLLIQFQNNGVVDDSQLPKDRFSAERLKGVDSTLKIQPAKLEDSAVYLCASNPGTSGGYNEQFFGPGTRLTVL.

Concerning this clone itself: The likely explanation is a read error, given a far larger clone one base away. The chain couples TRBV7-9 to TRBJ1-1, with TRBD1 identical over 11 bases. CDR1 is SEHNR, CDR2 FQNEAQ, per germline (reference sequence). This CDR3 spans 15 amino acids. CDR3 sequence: CTSSLFGTGGSEAFF. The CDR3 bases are TGTACCAGCAGCTTATTCGGGACAGGGGGTTCTGAAGCTTTCTTT.

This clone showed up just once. CDR3 sequence: CASATDGNTIYF. The CDR3 bases are TGTGCCAGCGCGACAGACGGAAACACCATATATTTT. The rearrangement uses TRBV19 and TRBJ1-3; perhaps TRBD1 as D (5 bases). The CDR3 is made up of 12 amino acids. CDR1 is LNHDA and CDR2 is SQIVND in the germline V gene (reference sequence). The V end was cut by 9 bases, the J end by 4 bases, with 10 bases between.

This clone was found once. DNA of the CDR3: TGCGCCAGCAGCGCCGGACAGGGGGCTTCCTACAATGAGCAGTTCTTC. This codes for CASSAGQGASYNEQFF. The chain has TRBV5-1 and TRBJ2-1; 11 bases fit TRBD1. V shed 4 bases and J 1 base; nucleotides not matched to a gene: 4. The length of the CDR3 is 16 residues. Germline CDR1 and CDR2: SGHRS and YFSETQ.

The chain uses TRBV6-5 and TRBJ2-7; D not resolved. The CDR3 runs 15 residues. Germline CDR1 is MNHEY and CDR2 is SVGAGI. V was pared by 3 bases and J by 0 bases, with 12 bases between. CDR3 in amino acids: CASSYRRTFSYEQYF. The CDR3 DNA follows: TGTGCCAGCAGTTATAGGCGAACTTTCTCCTACGAGCAGTACTTC.

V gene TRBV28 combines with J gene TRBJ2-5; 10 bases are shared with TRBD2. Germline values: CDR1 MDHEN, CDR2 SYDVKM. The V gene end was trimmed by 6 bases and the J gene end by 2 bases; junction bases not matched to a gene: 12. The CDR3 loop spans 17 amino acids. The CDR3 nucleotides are TGTGCCAGCAGAACAAGCGGTAGCGGGAGGTCTCAAGAGACCCAGTACTTC. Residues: CASRTSGSGRSQETQYF.

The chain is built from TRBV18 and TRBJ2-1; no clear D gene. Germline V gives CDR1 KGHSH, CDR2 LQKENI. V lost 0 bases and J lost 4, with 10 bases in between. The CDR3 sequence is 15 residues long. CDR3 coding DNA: TGTGCCAGCTCACCACCCAAGGACGCGTACAATGAGCAGTTCTTC. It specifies CASSPPKDAYNEQFF.

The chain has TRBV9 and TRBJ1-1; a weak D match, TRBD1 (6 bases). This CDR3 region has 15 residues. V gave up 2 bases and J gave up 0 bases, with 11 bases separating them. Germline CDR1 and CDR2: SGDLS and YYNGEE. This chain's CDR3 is CASSVWDTLNTEAFF. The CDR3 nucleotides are TGTGCCAGCAGCGTTTGGGACACTCTGAACACTGAAGCTTTCTTT.

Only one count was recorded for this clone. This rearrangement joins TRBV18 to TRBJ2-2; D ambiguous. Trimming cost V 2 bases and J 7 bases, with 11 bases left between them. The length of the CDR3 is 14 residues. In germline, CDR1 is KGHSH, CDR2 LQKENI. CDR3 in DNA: TGTGCCAGCTCACCAGCCGGGTTGGTCGGGGAGCTGTTTTTT. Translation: CASSPAGLVGELFF.